These 26 T cell receptor beta chains share one sample of origin, sequenced in a study of graft-versus-host responses after intestinal transplantation. No antigen is known for these receptors. The table came from immunoSEQ multiplex PCR; TCRdb's copy has only in-frame clones and leaves some out. The table lists more than 75,000 clones, around 93% of them singletons. This specimen was unstimulated CD4+ T cells sorted from spleen or lymph node cells, taken before transplant. The receptors were sampled from a human donor who was the organ donor for an intestinal transplant.

V usage is TRBV5-1 and J usage is TRBJ2-3; D gene ambiguous. Trimming shortened V by 2 bases and J by 2 bases, and 3 bases separated the two germline ends. Germline V gene lookup returns CDR1 SGHRS and CDR2 YFSETQ. The CDR3 runs to 12 residues. CDR3: CASSFSTDTQYF. The CDR3 DNA reads as TGCGCCAGCAGCTTCTCCACAGATACGCAGTATTTT.

The chain carries TRBV10-2 and TRBJ2-3; the match to TRBD1 covers 7 bases. The CDR3 runs 13 residues. CDR1 WSHSY and CDR2 SAAADI come from the germline V gene. The ends lost 6 bases at V and 5 bases at J; junction bases unmatched: 5. The CDR3 DNA follows: TGCGCCAGCAGAACAGGGGTGGGAGATACGCAGTATTTT. Residues: CASRTGVGDTQYF.

The genes are TRBV19 and TRBJ2-1; tentative D call: TRBD1 (6 bases). This CDR3 is 14 amino acids long. Trimming cost V 0 bases and J 6 bases, with 9 bases left between them. Germline values: CDR1 LNHDA, CDR2 SQIVND (reference sequence). CDR3 DNA sequence: TGTGCCAGTAGTATAGAAGTAGGGGGCAATGAGCAGTTCTTC. Residues: CASSIEVGGNEQFF.

V is TRBV11-3 and J is TRBJ2-2, with TRBD1 identical over 7 bases. The CDR3 contains 15 residues. Germline V CDR1 and CDR2: SGHNT, YENEEA. Trimming took 2 bases from V and 4 from J; bases not matched to a gene: 4. CDR3 loop: CASSLPRDSTGELFF. In DNA, the CDR3 is TGTGCCAGCAGCTTACCAAGGGACAGCACCGGGGAGCTGTTTTTT.

The rearrangement uses TRBV5-1 and TRBJ1-3; D is uncertain. The germline gives CDR1 SGHRS, CDR2 YFSETQ. The CDR3 is made up of 15 amino acids. V was trimmed by 0 bases and J by 6 bases, leaving 13 bases between them. CDR3 sequence (DNA): TGCGCCAGCAGCTTGGCCTCCAGCGAAAAAAACACCATATATTTT. It specifies CASSLASSEKNTIYF.

This chain links TRBV28 with TRBJ2-7, with TRBD1 matching 7 bases. With V trimmed by 5 bases and J by 8 bases, 15 bases remained unmatched. This CDR3 region has 15 residues. CDR1 and CDR2 from the germline V gene are MDHEN and SYDVKM. CDR3 sequence reads: CASSIGQVSLSKQYF. In DNA form, the CDR3 reads TGTGCCAGCAGTATCGGACAGGTCTCGTTGAGCAAGCAGTACTTC.

The V gene is TRBV10-1, the J gene TRBJ1-1; the D is unclear. Trimming cost V 9 bases and J 5 bases, with 16 bases left between them. The CDR3 loop spans 13 amino acids. Germline values: CDR1 WNHNN, CDR2 SYGVQD (reference sequence). The CDR3 here is CASRLAGWTEAFF. In DNA, the CDR3 is TGCGCCAGTCGCCTCGCGGGTTGGACTGAAGCTTTCTTT.

The chain carries TRBV2 and TRBJ2-1; D possibly corresponds to TRBD1 (5 bases). Germline CDR1 is SNHLY and CDR2 is FYNNEI. The CDR3 has 16 amino acids. V shed 4 bases and J shed 5 bases, with 18 bases lying between them. CDR3 bases: TGTGCCAGCAGTGTAGGACACCTCGTCTTGAACAATGAGCAGTTCTTC. This sequence encodes CASSVGHLVLNNEQFF.

This chain links TRBV28 with TRBJ1-1, with TRBD1 matching over 9 bases. Germline CDR1 is MDHEN and CDR2 is SYDVKM. The CDR3 consists of 13 residues. The ends lost 6 bases at V and 4 bases at J; junction bases unmatched: 3. CDR3 sequence (DNA): TGTGCCAGCAGGAGGACAGGGGTCACTGAAGCTTTCTTT. Protein product: CASRRTGVTEAFF.

The J gene is TRBJ2-4, the V gene TRBV4-1; 11 bases are a match to TRBD2. Germline V lookup: CDR1 MGHRA, CDR2 YSYEKL. After removal of 0 bases from V and 6 bases from J, the junction contained 10 bases not matched to a gene. The CDR3 has 18 amino acids. CDR3 amino acids: CASSQDLTSGSLGNIQYF. CDR3 bases: TGCGCCAGCAGCCAAGATCTTACTAGCGGGAGCTTGGGAAACATTCAGTACTTC.

CDR3 bases: TGTGCCAGCAGCTTACGGGAGAACACTGAAGCTTTCTTT. Amino acids: CASSLRENTEAFF. The rearrangement joins TRBV7-3 to TRBJ1-1; the D is unclear. The CDR3 covers 13 residues. Trimming left V 2 bases short and J 1 base short, with 5 bases between. Germline lookup yields CDR1 SGHTA and CDR2 FQGTGA.

The chain recombines TRBV5-1 with TRBJ2-2; TRBD2 might be the D (7 bases). CDR1 and CDR2 (germline): SGHRS, YFSETQ. The CDR3 is 14 amino acids. The V and J ends lost 5 bases and 4 bases respectively, with 12 bases between them. This chain's CDR3 is CASRSGDITGELFF. The CDR3 nucleotides read TGCGCCAGCAGGAGCGGGGACATCACCGGGGAGCTGTTTTTT.

The V gene is TRBV6-1, the J gene TRBJ1-1; no firm D call. The CDR3 consists of 15 residues. V lost 5 bases and J lost 2, with 15 bases in between. Germline loops: CDR1 MNHNS, CDR2 SASEGT. CDR3 sequence reads: CASSPPGLINTEAFF. In nucleotides, the CDR3 is TGTGCCAGCAGTCCCCCAGGACTGATAAACACTGAAGCTTTCTTT.

The genes are TRBV6-5 and TRBJ1-1; 8 positions match TRBD1. Germline V gene sequence: CDR1 MNHEY, CDR2 SVGAGI. This CDR3 region has 14 residues. J was trimmed by 4 bases and V by 6 bases; bases with no gene match: 7. The CDR3 sequence is CASRETGVRTEAFF. The DNA of the CDR3 is TGTGCCAGCAGGGAGACAGGGGTTCGCACTGAAGCTTTCTTT.

The genes are TRBV21-1 and TRBJ2-1; TRBD2 is the table's D call and was not checked against the DNA. TRBV21-1 is labeled a pseudogene. This CDR3 region has 16 residues. CDR3 region: CASSNSSGTTYNEQFF. The CDR3 DNA reads TGTGCCAGCAGCAACTCTAGCGGGACGACCTACAATGAGCAGTTCTTC.

The chain is built from TRBV30 and TRBJ2-5; no clear D. The V gene's germline CDR1 is GTSNPN and CDR2 SVGIG (reference sequence). V dropped 4 bases and J dropped 2 bases, with 14 bases sitting between them. There are 14 residues in the CDR3. CDR3: CAWTLDSLQETQYF. The DNA of the CDR3 is TGTGCCTGGACCCTTGACTCCCTTCAAGAGACCCAGTACTTC.

Here the CDR3 reads CASSEQYQETQYF. The CDR3 DNA sequence: TGTGCCAGCAGTGAACAGTACCAAGAGACCCAGTACTTC. This chain uses TRBV6-1 with TRBJ2-5; D call uncertain. The CDR3 spans 13 residues. CDR1 and CDR2 (germline): MNHNS, SASEGT. Trimming pared 2 bases from V and 0 bases from J, leaving 4 bases between.

The gene calls are TRBV6-6 and TRBJ1-2; D unclear. The CDR3 extends over 11 amino acids. The V end lost 8 bases, the J end lost 2 bases, and 6 bases lay between the germline ends. CDR1 MNHNY and CDR2 SVGAGI come from the germline V gene (reference sequence). The CDR3 sequence: CASEQNYGYTF. The CDR3 coding sequence is TGTGCCAGCGAACAAAACTATGGCTACACCTTC.

The rearrangement uses TRBV7-9 and TRBJ1-1; TRBD1 matches 7 bases. The CDR3 contains 17 residues. After removal of 5 bases from V and 1 base from J, the junction contained 13 bases not matched to a gene. Germline assignment: CDR1 SEHNR and CDR2 FQNEAQ (reference sequence). CDR3: CASSPSRWGQKNTEAFF. For the CDR3, the DNA is TGTGCCAGCAGCCCCTCCAGATGGGGACAGAAGAACACTGAAGCTTTCTTT.

The V gene is TRBV10-3, the J gene TRBJ2-3; a possible D gene is TRBD2 (6 bases). V shed 0 bases and J shed 1 base, with 11 bases lying between them. There are 16 residues in the CDR3. Germline assignment: CDR1 ENHRY and CDR2 SYGVKD. CDR3: CAISESELAGTDTQYF. CDR3 sequence (DNA): TGTGCCATCAGTGAGTCGGAACTAGCAGGCACAGATACGCAGTATTTT.

In its sample, this clone was seen once. The chain recombines TRBV5-1 with TRBJ2-1; TRBD1 matches at 7 bases. The germline V gene has CDR1 SGHRS and CDR2 YFSETQ. This CDR3 spans 14 amino acids. Germline trimming cut 2 bases from V and 4 bases from J; bases unmatched to any gene: 3. CDR3 region: CASSLEGAYNEQFF. The CDR3 region has the DNA TGCGCCAGCAGCTTAGAGGGGGCGTACAATGAGCAGTTCTTC.

V gene TRBV4-1 combines with J gene TRBJ1-1, with a weak D call TRBD1 (5 bases). V was pared by 4 bases and J by 8 bases, with 20 bases between. Per the germline V gene, CDR1 is MGHRA and CDR2 is YSYEKL. The CDR3 has 15 amino acids. CDR3 sequence: CASSRNGGGVREAFF. The CDR3 bases are TGCGCCAGCAGCCGGAACGGGGGGGGTGTTAGGGAAGCTTTCTTT.

The rearrangement joins TRBV28 to TRBJ1-5; 11 bases match TRBD1. V was clipped by 5 bases and J by 2 bases; unmatched bases: 8. The germline CDR1 and CDR2 sequences are MDHEN and SYDVKM. The CDR3 consists of 17 residues. This CDR3 reads CASSTGTGGKGNQPQHF. The DNA for the CDR3 is TGTGCCAGCAGTACTGGGACAGGGGGTAAAGGCAATCAGCCCCAGCATTTT.

The rearrangement joins TRBV7-9 to TRBJ2-7; D possibly corresponds to TRBD2 (7 bases). The CDR3 totals 13 residues. The ends were cut back, 5 bases at V and 3 bases at J, with 11 bases in the middle. Germline CDR1 reads SEHNR; CDR2 reads FQNEAQ (reference sequence). The CDR3: CASSTRGGYEQYF. The DNA of the CDR3 is TGTGCCAGCAGCACAAGGGGGGGCTACGAGCAGTACTTC.

This chain links TRBV30 with TRBJ2-3; TRBD1 is a possible D gene (6 bases). CDR3 length: 12 amino acids. Trimming removed 5 bases at V and 3 bases at J, with 9 bases between. Germline CDR1 reads GTSNPN; CDR2 reads SVGIG (reference sequence). CDR3 DNA: TGTGCCTGGGGACAGTGGACAGATACGCAGTATTTT. Translated: CAWGQWTDTQYF.

The chain recombines TRBV18 with TRBJ2-1; 8 bases are a match to TRBD2. Germline values: CDR1 KGHSH, CDR2 LQKENI. The length of the CDR3 is 15 residues. The trim removed 0 bases at V and 8 bases at J, leaving 6 bases unmatched. The CDR3, as DNA: TGTGCCAGCTCACCACCCGCAGCGGGAGCAGATGAGCAGTTCTTC. Its translation is CASSPPAAGADEQFF. Filled out from reference TRBV18 and TRBJ2-1, the complete variable domain reads NAGVMQNPRHLVRRRGQEARLRCSPMKGHSHVYWYRQLPEEGLKFMVYLQKENIIDESGMPKERFSAEFPKEGPSILRIQQVVRGDSAAYFCASSPPAAGADEQFFGPGTRLTVL.